The TCR beta chain described here comes from a study of cytomegalovirus exposure and HLA in healthy donors. This clone has just a few counts. The PCR ran on 60 Vbeta and 13 Jbeta primers. Clones were sequenced by immunoSEQ multiplex PCR, and TCRdb holds only the in-frame ones, with some missing. The sample holds approximately 140,000 clones, about three quarters seen once. The CDR3 is 12 residues long. V was clipped by 5 bases and J by 8 bases, with 9 bases between them. CDR1 is SGHAT and CDR2 is FQDESV in the germline V gene (reference sequence). The clonotype comes from a female donor in good health and CMV-seronegative. Sample: PBMCs. The V and J genes are TRBV11-1 and TRBJ1-4; D might be TRBD1 (5 bases). Here the CDR3 reads CASSRGREKLFF. In DNA, the CDR3 is TGTGCCAGCAGCAGGGGCCGGGAAAAACTGTTTTTT.